The 28 T cell receptor beta chains presented below share a single source sample, sequenced in a study of blood T cell repertoires in COVID-19. Libraries were prepared by immunoSEQ multiplex PCR; TCRdb keeps only in-frame clonotypes and omits some of them. The profile covers 200,000 to 250,000 clones, with 65% to 90% appearing a single time and over 1.5% taken by the ten largest. The sample taken for sequencing was PBMCs or T cells enriched from blood (not recorded which). The source is a man between 40 and 49 years old who had recovered from COVID-19.

V and J are TRBV5-5 and TRBJ1-4, with 11 bases lining up with TRBD1. The CDR3 runs 13 residues. Germline assignment: CDR1 SGHKS and CDR2 YYEKEE (reference sequence). Trimming at V came to 7 bases and at J to 7 bases, leaving 3 bases not matched to a gene. The CDR3 here is CASRTGGSEKLFF. The CDR3 DNA sequence: TGTGCCAGCCGGACAGGGGGCAGTGAAAAACTGTTTTTT. Filled out from reference TRBV5-5 and TRBJ1-4, the complete variable domain reads DAGVTQSPTHLIKTRGQQVTLRCSPISGHKSVSWYQQVLGQGPQFIFQYYEKEERGRGNFPDRFSARQFPNYSSELNVNALLLGDSALYLCASRTGGSEKLFFGSGTQLSVL.

The chain joins TRBV3-1 (or the pseudogene TRBV3-2) to TRBJ2-6, with a weak D call TRBD2 (6 bases). Trimming pared 4 bases from V and 0 bases from J, leaving 10 bases between. This CDR3 is built from 16 residues. Germline V gene data show CDR1 as LGHDT and CDR2 as YNNKEL (reference sequence). The CDR3: CASSPGLFSGANVLTF. The CDR3 DNA is TGTGCCAGCAGCCCGGGACTGTTCTCTGGGGCCAACGTCCTGACTTTC.

V is TRBV29-1 and J is TRBJ1-5, with 9 positions matching TRBD1. This CDR3 spans 13 amino acids. V lost 5 bases to trimming and J lost 7 bases; unmatched junction nucleotides: 6. CDR1 SQVTM and CDR2 ANQGSEA come from the germline V gene. This CDR3 reads CSVPGTGRQPQHF. The CDR3 DNA reads TGCAGCGTTCCCGGGACAGGGAGGCAGCCCCAGCATTTT.

This chain uses TRBV5-1 with TRBJ2-1; 11 bases fit TRBD2. Looked up from germline, CDR1 is SGHRS and CDR2 is YFSETQ. The junction had 4 bases not matched to a gene; V was cut back by 2 bases and J by 9 bases. The CDR3 is made up of 14 amino acids. The CDR3 sequence: CASSLLAGEGEQFF. CDR3 nucleotide sequence: TGCGCCAGCAGCTTACTAGCGGGAGAGGGTGAGCAGTTCTTC.

V and J are TRBV3-1 (or the pseudogene TRBV3-2) and TRBJ2-1; D uncertain. The CDR3 extends over 13 amino acids. V was clipped by 0 bases and J by 5 bases, with 5 bases between them. CDR1 is LGHDT, CDR2 YNNKEL, per germline (reference sequence). CDR3 amino acids: CASSQEINNEQFF. The CDR3 region has the DNA TGTGCCAGCAGCCAAGAAATAAACAATGAGCAGTTCTTC.

This clone has only one observation. CDR3 loop: CASSLGLAGVGNEQFF. In DNA, the CDR3 is TGCGCCAGCAGTCTGGGACTAGCGGGAGTAGGCAATGAGCAGTTCTTC. The chain employs TRBV10-1 and TRBJ2-1; 14 bases align to TRBD2. The CDR3 has 16 amino acids. Trimming took 5 bases from V and 6 from J; bases not matched to a gene: 6. CDR1 is WNHNN and CDR2 is SYGVQD in the germline V gene (reference sequence).

The CDR3 here is CSASALGGSSYNEQFF. The CDR3 nucleotides are TGCAGTGCTAGTGCACTGGGCGGGAGCTCCTACAATGAGCAGTTCTTC. The chain employs TRBV20-1 and TRBJ2-1; 7 bases map to TRBD2. Germline loops: CDR1 DFQATT, CDR2 SNEGSKA (reference sequence). This CDR3 has 16 residues. Germline trimming cut 3 bases from V and 0 bases from J; bases unmatched to any gene: 8.

The chain is built from TRBV23-1 and TRBJ1-5; D might be TRBD1 (6 bases). TRBV23-1 counts as an open reading frame of uncertain function. The CDR3 is 13 amino acids. Trimming removed 5 bases from V and 9 bases from J, with 14 bases in between. The CDR3 DNA reads TGCGCCAGCAGTGATCGGGGGGCCGGGCCCCAGCATTTT. Encoded protein: CASSDRGAGPQHF.

V is TRBV5-1 and J is TRBJ2-7, with TRBD1 matching 12 bases. This CDR3 is built from 13 residues. Germline V gene lookup returns CDR1 SGHRS and CDR2 YFSETQ. With 6 bases clipped from V and 6 bases from J, the junction kept 4 bases outside the gene matches. In nucleotides, the CDR3 is TGCGCCAGCACCCGGGACAGGGGGCCCGAGCAGTACTTC. Its translation is CASTRDRGPEQYF. Full variable domain (rest looked up from reference TRBV5-1 and TRBJ2-7): KAGVTQTPRYLIKTRGQQVTLSCSPISGHRSVSWYQQTPGQGLQFLFEYFSETQRNKGNFPGRFSGRQFSNSRSEMNVSTLELGDSALYLCASTRDRGPEQYFGPGTRLTVT.

The chain combines TRBV12-3 or TRBV12-4 with TRBJ1-6; D gene uncertain. With 3 bases removed from V and 7 bases from J, the gap between germline ends came to 7 bases. The CDR3 is made up of 13 amino acids. The DNA of the CDR3 is TGTGCCAGCAGTTTCCGGGGAAATTCACCCCTCCACTTT. Amino acids: CASSFRGNSPLHF.

This clone was observed a few times. The genes are TRBV11-1 and TRBJ1-2; TRBD1 matches at 7 bases. V lost 5 bases and J lost 7; bases outside the gene matches: 10. The CDR3 covers 14 residues. Per the germline V gene, CDR1 is SGHAT and CDR2 is FQDESV (reference sequence). Written as DNA, the CDR3 is TGTGCCAGCAGCCCCGACAGGGTCACGGGTGGCTACACCTTC. Its protein is CASSPDRVTGGYTF.

The CDR3 loop is CASSRDSTQDTIYF. In DNA form, the CDR3 reads TGTGCCAGCAGCCGAGACAGTACTCAGGACACCATATATTTT. J is TRBJ1-3 and V is TRBV14; D is possibly TRBD1 (5 bases). CDR3 length equals 14 residues. Per the germline V gene, CDR1 is SGHDN and CDR2 is FVKESK. The germline V and J ends were trimmed by 4 bases and 8 bases, with 15 bases remaining between them.

J is TRBJ2-7 and V is TRBV6-5; 13 bases are shared with TRBD2. This CDR3 is 15 amino acids long. V lost 5 bases, J lost 6 bases, and 7 bases stayed unmatched. From germline, CDR1 is MNHEY and CDR2 SVGAGI. The CDR3 loop is CASSTTSGGAGEQYF. The CDR3 bases are TGTGCCAGCAGTACAACTAGCGGGGGGGCTGGCGAGCAGTACTTC.

This rearrangement joins TRBV11-3 to TRBJ2-2, with TRBD2 matching over 10 bases. The CDR3 is 16 amino acids. V shed 5 bases, J shed 4 bases, and the junction held 7 bases outside the gene matches. Germline CDR1 SGHNT, CDR2 YENEEA. CDR3 DNA: TGTGCCAGCAGCCCATTAGCGGGGGGTACCACCGGGGAGCTGTTTTTT. Its translation is CASSPLAGGTTGELFF.

This chain joins TRBV6-1 and TRBJ1-2, with 7 bases fitting TRBD1. V was pared by 2 bases and J by 8 bases, with 2 bases of the junction left unmatched. Germline-derived CDR1 and CDR2 are MNHNS and SASEGT. The CDR3 is made up of 12 amino acids. In DNA form, the CDR3 reads TGTGCCAGCAGTGAACAGGGGGAAGGCTACACCTTC. Amino acid sequence: CASSEQGEGYTF.

V and J are TRBV4-3 and TRBJ1-2, with D maybe TRBD1 (6 bases). The CDR3 runs to 16 residues. Germline V gene sequence: CDR1 LGHNA, CDR2 YSLEER. V was clipped by 3 bases and J by 0 bases, with 14 bases between them. The chain's CDR3 is CASSQTGRTSNYGYTF. For the CDR3, the DNA is TGCGCCAGCAGCCAGACAGGCCGAACTTCTAACTATGGCTACACCTTC.

This rearrangement joins TRBV12-3 or TRBV12-4 to TRBJ1-1; D possibly corresponds to TRBD1 (5 bases). V was cut by 2 bases and J by 6 bases, with 10 bases left in between. CDR3 length: 13 residues. The CDR3 reads CASSLQGQAEAFF. In nucleotides, the CDR3 is TGTGCCAGCAGTTTACAGGGTCAGGCTGAAGCTTTCTTT.

This rearrangement joins TRBV19 to TRBJ1-6; tentatively, D is TRBD1 (6 bases). Germline V gene sequence: CDR1 LNHDA, CDR2 SQIVND (reference sequence). The V gene lost 4 bases and the J gene lost 10 bases, with 17 bases spanning the gap. This CDR3 has 15 amino acids. The CDR3 region has the DNA TGTGCCAGTAGTACCCGCACAGGGCCGGGATCACCCCTCCACTTT. Protein: CASSTRTGPGSPLHF.

V is TRBV29-1 and J is TRBJ2-5; 14 bases align to TRBD2. J lost 5 bases, V lost 6 bases, and 5 bases had no gene match. The germline gives CDR1 SQVTM, CDR2 ANQGSEA. This CDR3 comprises 14 residues. The CDR3, as DNA: TGCAGCGTAAAGGGACTAGCGGGAGACGAGACCCAGTACTTC. Translation gives CSVKGLAGDETQYF.

V is TRBV5-1 and J is TRBJ1-2; D gene unclear. CDR1 is SGHRS and CDR2 is YFSETQ in the germline V gene. Trimming left V 2 bases short and J 3 bases short, with 8 bases between. The CDR3 extends over 13 amino acids. CDR3 nucleotides: TGCGCCAGCAGCTTCGAGATGGACTATGGCTACACCTTC. It is translated as CASSFEMDYGYTF.

V and J are TRBV6-5 and TRBJ1-3; TRBD1 matches 7 bases. Germline loops: CDR1 MNHEY, CDR2 SVGAGI. The CDR3 is 14 amino acids. The V and J ends lost 5 bases and 2 bases, in that order; junction bases with no gene match: 3. This CDR3 reads CASSPGQPGNTIYF. CDR3 coding DNA: TGTGCCAGCAGTCCGGGACAGCCTGGAAACACCATATATTTT.

V is TRBV15 and J is TRBJ2-3; D is perhaps TRBD2 (6 bases). V was pared by 4 bases and J by 2 bases, with 19 bases between. This CDR3 is built from 17 residues. CDR1 and CDR2 (germline): LNHNV, YYDKDF (reference sequence). CDR3 region: CATSIEGWGLNTDTQYF. The CDR3 nucleotides are TGTGCCACCAGCATTGAGGGCTGGGGACTTAACACAGATACGCAGTATTTT.

This chain uses TRBV29-1 with TRBJ2-5; weak D call: TRBD2 (5 bases). Deletions cut 7 bases from V and 0 bases from J, with 12 bases between. CDR1 is SQVTM and CDR2 is ANQGSEA in the germline V gene. The CDR3 is made up of 13 amino acids. The chain's CDR3 is CSDLGLHQETQYF. Written as DNA, the CDR3 is TGCAGCGACCTAGGACTTCACCAAGAGACCCAGTACTTC.

This chain joins TRBV5-1 and TRBJ2-1; D is ambiguous. The CDR3 covers 14 residues. The V end was cut by 0 bases, the J end by 8 bases, with 12 bases between. Germline CDR1 is SGHRS and CDR2 is YFSETQ. CDR3 sequence (DNA): TGCGCCAGCAGCTTGGGAGGTTCGGTGCATGAGCAGTTCTTC. It encodes CASSLGGSVHEQFF.

This rearrangement joins TRBV5-1 to TRBJ2-5, with TRBD2 matching over 13 bases. V lost 1 base and J lost 3; bases outside the gene matches: 6. The CDR3 consists of 17 residues. Germline V gene data show CDR1 as SGHRS and CDR2 as YFSETQ. CDR3 nucleotide sequence: TGCGCCAGCAGCTTGAAGAGGACTAGCGGGAGTGAAGAGACCCAGTACTTC. It is translated as CASSLKRTSGSEETQYF. Together with reference TRBV5-1 and TRBJ2-5, the CDR3 gives the full variable domain: KAGVTQTPRYLIKTRGQQVTLSCSPISGHRSVSWYQQTPGQGLQFLFEYFSETQRNKGNFPGRFSGRQFSNSRSEMNVSTLELGDSALYLCASSLKRTSGSEETQYFGPGTRLLVL.

The chain employs TRBV28 and TRBJ1-2; no clear D. The CDR3 contains 13 residues. Germline lookup yields CDR1 MDHEN and CDR2 SYDVKM. Deletions cut 5 bases from V and 2 bases from J, with 9 bases between. CDR3 amino acids: CASSPGLNYGYTF. In nucleotides, the CDR3 is TGTGCCAGCAGTCCCGGACTAAACTATGGCTACACCTTC.

This clone was seen more than once but under ten times. The J gene is TRBJ1-5, the V gene TRBV28, with unresolved D. CDR1 is MDHEN, CDR2 SYDVKM, per germline. The CDR3 has 11 residues. Trimming shortened V by 6 bases and J by 5 bases, and 5 bases separated the two germline ends. The CDR3 reads CASRGDQPQHF. For the CDR3, the DNA is TGTGCCAGCAGGGGAGATCAGCCCCAGCATTTT. The variable domain in full, completed from reference TRBV28 and TRBJ1-5, reads DVKVTQSSRYLVKRTGEKVFLECVQDMDHENMFWYRQDPGLGLRLIYFSYDVKMKEKGDIPEGYSVSREKKERFSLILESASTNQTSMYLCASRGDQPQHFGDGTRLSIL.

The chain carries TRBV30 and TRBJ1-3, with no clear D. This CDR3 has 12 residues. CDR1 is GTSNPN, CDR2 SVGIG, per germline (reference sequence). V shed 1 base and J shed 4 bases, with 5 bases lying between them. CDR3 region: CAWSALGNTIYF. In DNA form, the CDR3 reads TGTGCCTGGAGTGCATTGGGAAACACCATATATTTT. The full variable domain, with the rest looked up from reference TRBV30 and TRBJ1-3, is SQTIHQWPATLVQPVGSPLSLECTVEGTSNPNLYWYRQAAGRGLQLLFYSVGIGQISSEVPQNLSASRPQDRQFILSSKKLLLSDSGFYLCAWSALGNTIYFGEGSWLTVV.